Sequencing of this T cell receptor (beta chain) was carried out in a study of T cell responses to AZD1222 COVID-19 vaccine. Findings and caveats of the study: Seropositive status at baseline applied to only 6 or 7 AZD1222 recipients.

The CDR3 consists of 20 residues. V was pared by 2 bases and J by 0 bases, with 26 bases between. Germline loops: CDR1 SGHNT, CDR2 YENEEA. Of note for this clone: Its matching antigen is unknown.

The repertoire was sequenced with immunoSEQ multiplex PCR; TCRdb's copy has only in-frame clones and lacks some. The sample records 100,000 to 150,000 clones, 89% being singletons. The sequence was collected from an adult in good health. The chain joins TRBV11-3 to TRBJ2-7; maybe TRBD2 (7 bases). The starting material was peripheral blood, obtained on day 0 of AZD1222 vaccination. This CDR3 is CASSLTLPGALSGDSYEQYF. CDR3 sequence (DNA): TGTGCCAGCAGCTTAACCCTCCCGGGGGCACTGAGCGGGGACTCCTACGAGCAGTACTTC. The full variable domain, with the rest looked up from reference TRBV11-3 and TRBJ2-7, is EAGVVQSPRYKIIEKKQPVAFWCNPISGHNTLYWYLQNLGQGPELLIRYENEEAVDDSQLPKDRFSAERLKGVDSTLKIQPAELGDSAVYLCASSLTLPGALSGDSYEQYFGPGTRLTVT.